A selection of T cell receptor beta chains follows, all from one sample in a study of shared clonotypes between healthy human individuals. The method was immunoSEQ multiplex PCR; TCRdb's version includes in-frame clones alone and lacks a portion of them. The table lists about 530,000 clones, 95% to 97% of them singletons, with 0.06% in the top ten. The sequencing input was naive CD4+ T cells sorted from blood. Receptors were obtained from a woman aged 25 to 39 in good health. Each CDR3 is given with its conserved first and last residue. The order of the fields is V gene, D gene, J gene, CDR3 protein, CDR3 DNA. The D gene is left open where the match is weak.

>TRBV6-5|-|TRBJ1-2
CASSYYEDKDRGYTF
TGTGCCAGCAGTTACTACGAGGACAAGGATAGAGGCTACACCTTC
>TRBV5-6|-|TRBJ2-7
CASSLGSLYEQYF
TGTGCCAGCAGCTTGGGATCCCTCTACGAGCAGTACTTC
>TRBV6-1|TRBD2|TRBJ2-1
CASIGLAGIHEQFF
TGTGCCAGCATTGGGCTAGCGGGAATTCATGAGCAGTTCTTC
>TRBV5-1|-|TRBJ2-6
CASSSTVGANVLTF
TGCGCCAGCAGCTCGACCGTCGGGGCCAACGTCCTGACTTTC
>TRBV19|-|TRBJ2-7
CASSIALAATYEQYF
TGTGCCAGTAGTATAGCCCTAGCAGCCACCTACGAGCAGTACTTC
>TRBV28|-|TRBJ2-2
CASSFARASNTGELFF
TGTGCCAGCAGTTTCGCCAGGGCCTCGAACACCGGGGAGCTGTTTTTT
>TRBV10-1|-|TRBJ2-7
CASSSGTDYEQYF
TGCGCCAGCAGCTCCGGGACGGATTACGAGCAGTACTTC
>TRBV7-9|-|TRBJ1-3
CASSDTTRGSGNTIYF
TGTGCCAGCAGCGACACTACAAGGGGCTCTGGAAACACCATATATTTT
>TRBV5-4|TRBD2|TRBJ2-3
CASSLGGLAGATDTQYF
TGTGCCAGCAGCTTGGGAGGACTAGCGGGTGCCACAGATACGCAGTATTTT
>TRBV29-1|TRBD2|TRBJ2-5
CSATRGRAGETQYF
TGCAGCGCCACACGCGGGAGGGCCGGGGAGACCCAGTACTTC
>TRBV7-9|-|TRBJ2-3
CASRLSTSAGLTEDTQYF
TGTGCCAGCAGGCTATCTACTTCAGCGGGCCTAACGGAAGATACGCAGTATTTT
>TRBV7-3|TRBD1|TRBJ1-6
CASSLYAGGNSPLHF
TGTGCCAGCAGCTTATATGCAGGGGGGAATTCACCCCTCCACTTT
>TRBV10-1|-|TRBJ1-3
CASSESRGLGNTIYF
TGCGCCAGCAGTGAGTCGCGGGGGCTTGGAAACACCATATATTTT
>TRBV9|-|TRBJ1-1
CASSVLVRNTEAFF
TGTGCCAGCAGCGTATTGGTCCGGAACACTGAAGCTTTCTTT